One sample yielded the 23 T cell receptor beta chains listed below, sequenced in a study of shared clonotypes between healthy human individuals. It was CD45RO-negative cells, positively selected for CCR7, that made up naive CD8 cells, with terminally differentiated effector memory CD45RA+ cells excluded. This table comes from immunoSEQ multiplex PCR, and its TCRdb copy is limited to in-frame clones, with some not included. The sample holds millions of clones, about 93% seen once. Sequenced input: naive CD8+ T cells from PBMCs. These receptors were taken from a man younger than 30 in good health. Some clones in this sample may be carry-over from other donors' samples.

The chain uses TRBV27 and TRBJ2-1; 8 nucleotides match TRBD2. This CDR3 is 18 amino acids long. J was trimmed by 5 bases and V by 2 bases; bases with no gene match: 14. Germline-derived CDR1 and CDR2 are MNHEY and SMNVEV (reference sequence). Here the CDR3 reads CASSLGLPRTSIDNEQFF. The CDR3 DNA reads as TGTGCCAGCAGTTTAGGCTTACCCAGGACTAGCATCGACAATGAGCAGTTCTTC.

V usage is TRBV10-3 and J usage is TRBJ2-7; perhaps TRBD1 as D (6 bases). The length of the CDR3 is 14 residues. Looked up from germline, CDR1 is ENHRY and CDR2 is SYGVKD. V dropped 3 bases and J dropped 3 bases, with 12 bases sitting between them. Here the CDR3 DNA reads TGTGCCATCAGTGACCGAGACAGGTTCTACGAGCAGTACTTC. Amino acids: CAISDRDRFYEQYF.

This sequence joins TRBV7-2 and TRBJ2-7, with TRBD2 matching 15 bases. CDR3 length: 15 residues. Per the germline V gene, CDR1 is SGHTA and CDR2 is FQGNSA. Unmatched junction bases numbered 7, after V lost 6 bases and J lost 7 bases. Written as DNA, the CDR3 is TGTGCCAGCAGGCCCGGACTAGCGGGAGGGAGGGAGCAGTACTTC. Its translation is CASRPGLAGGREQYF.

As regards this clone: Other DNA sequences in the sample encode the same CDR3. The chain uses TRBV13 and TRBJ2-1, with D perhaps TRBD1 (5 bases). Germline V lookup: CDR1 PRHDT, CDR2 FYEKMQ (reference sequence). V lost 1 base, J lost 0 bases, and 7 bases lay in between. The CDR3 is 15 residues long. The CDR3 reads CASSLEGSSYNEQFF. CDR3 DNA sequence: TGTGCCAGCAGCTTAGAGGGGTCCTCCTACAATGAGCAGTTCTTC.

This chain connects TRBV18 to TRBJ2-2, with D uncertain. CDR3 length equals 14 residues. Trimming shortened V by 4 bases and J by 0 bases, and 6 bases separated the two germline ends. The V gene's germline CDR1 is KGHSH and CDR2 LQKENI. CDR3 DNA sequence: TGTGCCAGCTCACATAACTCGAACACCGGGGAGCTGTTTTTT. Residues: CASSHNSNTGELFF.

In the case of this clone: One end of the junction does not line up with germline, which may come from a read error. The chain has TRBV7-8 and TRBJ2-7; unclear D gene. The CDR3 runs to 11 residues. CDR1 is SGHVS, CDR2 FQNEAQ, per germline. As DNA, the CDR3 is TGTGCCAGCAGCTTAGCCACCAGCTGGGACTTC. It translates to CASSLATSWDF.

This chain joins TRBV28 and TRBJ2-1; 10 bases fit TRBD2. Germline lookup yields CDR1 MDHEN and CDR2 SYDVKM. The CDR3 is 19 residues long. Trimming took 5 bases from V and 0 from J; bases not matched to a gene: 13. CDR3 DNA: TGTGCCAGCAGTACGCAAAAAATAATAGCGGGGGGCTCCTACAATGAGCAGTTCTTC. Translating it yields CASSTQKIIAGGSYNEQFF.

The V and J genes are TRBV2 and TRBJ2-2; the match to TRBD1 covers 7 bases. Losses at the gene ends were 8 bases for V and 1 base for J; bases not matched to a gene: 4. The CDR3 runs to 14 residues. The germline gives CDR1 SNHLY, CDR2 FYNNEI. The CDR3 coding sequence is TGTGCCAGCGCCCGGACAGGGAACACCGGGGAGCTGTTTTTT. This codes for CASARTGNTGELFF.

V is TRBV7-8 and J is TRBJ2-5, with D possibly TRBD1 on 5 matching bases. V lost 1 base to trimming and J lost 4 bases, with 10 bases between them. The CDR3 runs 14 residues. Germline V gives CDR1 SGHVS, CDR2 FQNEAQ. CDR3 DNA sequence: TGTGCCAGCAGCTTAGGTGCAGGGCGAGAGACCCAGTACTTC. Translating it yields CASSLGAGRETQYF. Full variable domain (missing parts from reference TRBV7-8 and TRBJ2-5): GAGVSQSPRYKVAKRGQDVALRCDPISGHVSLFWYQQALGQGPEFLTYFQNEAQLDKSGLPSDRFFAERPEGSVSTLKIQRTQQEDSAVYLCASSLGAGRETQYFGPGTRLLVL.

The chain has TRBV27 and TRBJ2-7, with 7 bases that match TRBD1. V shed 0 bases, J shed 5 bases, and the junction held 7 bases outside the gene matches. The CDR3 length is 15 residues. Germline assignment: CDR1 MNHEY and CDR2 SMNVEV (reference sequence). CDR3 nucleotide sequence: TGTGCCAGCAGTTTATCTGGTGAGGGGGCCCACGAGCAGTACTTC. Its protein is CASSLSGEGAHEQYF.

This chain uses TRBV5-4 with TRBJ2-5; 11 bases line up with TRBD1. The germline V gene encodes CDR1 SGHNT and CDR2 YYREEE (reference sequence). V dropped 3 bases and J dropped 1; count of bases not matched to a gene: 8. This CDR3 is built from 17 residues. The CDR3 is CASSSDRGRFPQETQYF. CDR3 DNA: TGTGCCAGCAGCTCGGACAGGGGGCGTTTCCCCCAAGAGACCCAGTACTTC.

The chain carries TRBV4-1 and TRBJ2-5; D gene uncertain. The CDR3 has 13 residues. CDR1 MGHRA and CDR2 YSYEKL come from the germline V gene. V was pared by 5 bases and J by 4 bases, with 11 bases between. The CDR3 DNA reads TGCGCCAGCAGCACCCGGAGAGCAGAGACCCAGTACTTC. This encodes CASSTRRAETQYF.

The chain employs TRBV7-9 and TRBJ1-1; possible D gene TRBD1, 5 bases. Germline V gives CDR1 SEHNR, CDR2 FQNEAQ (reference sequence). V shed 6 bases and J shed 1 base, with 21 bases lying between them. The CDR3 is 17 residues long. The CDR3 here is CASRSIRNGHWNTEAFF. The CDR3 region has the DNA TGTGCCAGCAGGTCAATCCGGAACGGACACTGGAACACTGAAGCTTTCTTT.

The V gene is TRBV7-9, the J gene TRBJ2-7; TRBD1 matches 12 bases. After removal of 4 bases from V and 6 bases from J, the junction contained 4 bases not matched to a gene. This CDR3 is 14 amino acids long. From germline, CDR1 is SEHNR and CDR2 FQNEAQ (reference sequence). CDR3 nucleotides: TGTGCCAGCAGCTGGCCGGGACAGGGGGCCGAGCAGTACTTC. Translating it yields CASSWPGQGAEQYF.

The chain employs TRBV27 and TRBJ2-2; D not certain. V gave up 4 bases and J gave up 2 bases, with 14 bases separating them. The CDR3 runs to 16 residues. Germline lookup yields CDR1 MNHEY and CDR2 SMNVEV (reference sequence). The CDR3 sequence is CASSSRRVENTGELFF. CDR3 sequence (DNA): TGTGCCAGCAGTTCTCGCCGGGTCGAAAACACCGGGGAGCTGTTTTTT.

The genes are TRBV27 and TRBJ2-7; TRBD2 might be the D (7 bases). The germline V gene has CDR1 MNHEY and CDR2 SMNVEV (reference sequence). The CDR3 loop spans 15 amino acids. The V gene lost 3 bases and the J gene lost 3 bases, with 15 bases spanning the gap. The CDR3 nucleotides are TGTGCCAGCAGTTTGGGGGCGGGAGCCTACTACGAGCAGTACTTC. Translating gives CASSLGAGAYYEQYF.

The V and J genes are TRBV28 and TRBJ2-1, with a tentative D call TRBD2 (5 bases). Per germline, CDR1 MDHEN and CDR2 SYDVKM. CDR3 size: 16 residues. The ends were cut back, 3 bases at V and 4 bases at J, with 16 bases in the middle. The CDR3 protein is CASSFRGVSAYNEQFF. Here the CDR3 DNA reads TGTGCCAGCAGTTTCCGTGGTGTTAGCGCATACAATGAGCAGTTCTTC.

The chain is built from TRBV5-6 and TRBJ2-7; D ambiguous. CDR1 and CDR2 from the germline V gene are SGHDT and YYEEEE. V lost 5 bases and J lost 6, with 18 bases in between. CDR3 size: 14 residues. The CDR3: CASRAGFGPSEQYF. The CDR3 DNA follows: TGTGCCAGCAGAGCCGGCTTCGGCCCCAGCGAGCAGTACTTC.

This chain joins TRBV4-1 and TRBJ1-2; unclear D gene. The CDR3 sequence is 16 residues long. V was pared by 4 bases and J by 0 bases, with 15 bases between. Germline CDR1 reads MGHRA; CDR2 reads YSYEKL. CDR3 in DNA: TGCGCCAGCAGCCCCGGTCCGGCAGCGTCTAACTATGGCTACACCTTC. It codes for CASSPGPAASNYGYTF.

V gene TRBV29-1 combines with J gene TRBJ2-3, with TRBD2 matching 14 bases. Germline V gene data show CDR1 as SQVTM and CDR2 as ANQGSEA. With 5 bases clipped from V and 4 bases from J, the junction kept 2 bases outside the gene matches. This CDR3 spans 14 amino acids. As DNA, the CDR3 is TGCAGCGTTTTGGGACTAGCGGGAGCAGATACGCAGTATTTT. Protein product: CSVLGLAGADTQYF.

The chain couples TRBV6-5 to TRBJ1-2; D uncertain. The CDR3 runs 15 residues. The V end was cut by 0 bases, the J end by 0 bases, with 8 bases between. Germline CDR1 reads MNHEY; CDR2 reads SVGAGI. This CDR3 reads CASSYSRGANYGYTF. The CDR3 DNA reads TGTGCCAGCAGTTACTCCCGGGGAGCTAACTATGGCTACACCTTC.

V is TRBV21-1 and J is TRBJ1-5; no DNA check was done on the table's D call, TRBD1. TRBV21-1 is a recognized pseudogene. This CDR3 has 19 residues. CDR3 protein: CASSLPCYGQGPHLEPQHF. The CDR3 DNA sequence: TGTGCCAGCAGCCTTCCCTGCTACGGACAGGGTCCCCATCTTGAGCCCCAGCATTTT.

The J gene is TRBJ2-1, the V gene TRBV28; no definite D call. V gave up 2 bases and J gave up 7 bases, with 6 bases separating them. This CDR3 comprises 12 residues. CDR1 MDHEN and CDR2 SYDVKM come from the germline V gene. CDR3 nucleotide sequence: TGTGCCAGCAGTTTAGGGGTTAATGAGCAGTTCTTC. The encoded protein is CASSLGVNEQFF.